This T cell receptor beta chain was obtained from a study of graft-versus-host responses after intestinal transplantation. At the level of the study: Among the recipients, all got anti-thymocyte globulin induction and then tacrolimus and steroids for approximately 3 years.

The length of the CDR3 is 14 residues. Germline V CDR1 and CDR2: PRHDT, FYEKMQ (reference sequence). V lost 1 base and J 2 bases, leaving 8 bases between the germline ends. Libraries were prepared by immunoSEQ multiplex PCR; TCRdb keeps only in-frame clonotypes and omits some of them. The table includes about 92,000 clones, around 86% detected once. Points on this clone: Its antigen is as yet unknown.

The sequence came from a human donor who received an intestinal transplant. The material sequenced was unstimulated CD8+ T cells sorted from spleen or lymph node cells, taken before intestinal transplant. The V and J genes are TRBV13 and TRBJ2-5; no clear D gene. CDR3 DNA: TGTGCCAGCAGCTTAGAGGACCGGCAAGAGACCCAGTACTTC. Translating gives CASSLEDRQETQYF. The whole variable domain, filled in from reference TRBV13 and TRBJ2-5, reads AAGVIQSPRHLIKEKRETATLKCYPIPRHDTVYWYQQGPGQDPQFLISFYEKMQSDKGSIPDRFSAQQFSDYHSELNMSSLELGDSALYFCASSLEDRQETQYFGPGTRLLVL.